Listed below are T cell receptor beta chains from one sample, sequenced in a study of blood T cell repertoires in COVID-19. Profiling relied on immunoSEQ multiplex PCR, and the TCRdb table lists in-frame clones only, not all of them. The data contain about 140,000 clones, around 80% of them singletons. Material: PBMCs or T cells enriched from blood (not recorded which). The receptors derive from a man in his 70s who had been exposed to COVID-19. The CDR3 runs from the conserved cysteine through the conserved F or W. The order of the fields is CDR3 protein, CDR3 DNA, clone size, V gene, J gene, D gene. D genes are given only for firm matches. Part of the rows lack a size; the others show once, few, many or a class for expanded clones.

cdr3_aa: CASSLRGLNYGYTF
cdr3_nt: TGCGCCAGCAGCTTGCGAGGCCTTAACTATGGCTACACCTTC
clone_size: NA
v_call: TRBV5-1
j_call: TRBJ1-2
d_call: NA

cdr3_aa: CASSRTGNMNTEAFF
cdr3_nt: TGCGCCAGCAGCCGGACAGGGAACATGAACACTGAAGCTTTCTTT
clone_size: NA
v_call: TRBV4-1
j_call: TRBJ1-1
d_call: TRBD1

cdr3_aa: CASSPKGLAAYEQYF
cdr3_nt: TGTGCCAGCAGCCCCAAGGGACTAGCAGCCTACGAGCAGTACTTC
clone_size: once
v_call: TRBV27
j_call: TRBJ2-7
d_call: TRBD2

cdr3_aa: CASSEEGQGATEAFF
cdr3_nt: TGTGCCAGCAGTGAAGAGGGACAGGGGGCAACTGAAGCTTTCTTT
clone_size: NA
v_call: TRBV2
j_call: TRBJ1-1
d_call: TRBD1

cdr3_aa: CASSLAGSYGYTF
cdr3_nt: TGTGCCAGCAGCTTGGCAGGGTCCTATGGCTACACCTTC
clone_size: NA
v_call: TRBV5-4
j_call: TRBJ1-2
d_call: NA

cdr3_aa: CASSLFAGTTTYNEQFF
cdr3_nt: TGTGCCAGCAGCCTATTTGCCGGGACTACCACCTACAATGAGCAGTTCTTC
clone_size: NA
v_call: TRBV3-1/TRBV3-2
j_call: TRBJ2-1
d_call: TRBD2

cdr3_aa: CASSPTQGAGANVLTF
cdr3_nt: TGTGCCAGCAGTCCAACACAGGGAGCAGGGGCCAACGTCCTGACTTTC
clone_size: NA
v_call: TRBV28
j_call: TRBJ2-6
d_call: NA

cdr3_aa: CASSAGPLPNYGYTF
cdr3_nt: TGCGCCAGCAGCGCGGGACCGCTACCTAACTATGGCTACACCTTC
clone_size: NA
v_call: TRBV10-2
j_call: TRBJ1-2
d_call: NA

cdr3_aa: CASSLAGANTGELFF
cdr3_nt: TGTGCCAGCAGTTTGGCAGGCGCGAACACCGGGGAGCTGTTTTTT
clone_size: NA
v_call: TRBV6-2/TRBV6-3
j_call: TRBJ2-2
d_call: NA

cdr3_aa: CASSSDNEQFF
cdr3_nt: TGTGCCAGCAGTTCAGACAATGAGCAGTTCTTC
clone_size: NA
v_call: TRBV7-3
j_call: TRBJ2-1
d_call: NA

cdr3_aa: CASSPLRGMNTEAFF
cdr3_nt: TGTGCCAGCAGTCCCCTCCGGGGTATGAACACTGAAGCTTTCTTT
clone_size: NA
v_call: TRBV6-2/TRBV6-3
j_call: TRBJ1-1
d_call: NA